This entry concerns a single TCR beta chain. Its antigen is not identified. This sample was included in a study of Graves' ophthalmopathy and Graves' hyperthyroidism. About the research overall: There was a collection of peripheral blood at initial diagnosis, before any treatment.

Beta-chain TCR CDR3 regions were amplified from RNA transcripts. Second-round multiplex PCR came after a first-round RT-PCR that employed HTBI primers. TCRdb reanalysed the multiplex PCR reads using MiXCR and keeps one entry per CDR3 protein. Of 600,000 to 950,000 distinct CDR3 sequences in the sample, 40% were seen once. Notes on the study in general: Blood was where most expanded thyroid clonotypes above 0.001 frequency also turned up.

The V gene's germline CDR1 is KGHDR and CDR2 SFDVKD. Trimming stripped 12 bases from V and 5 bases from J, with 16 bases between. The CDR3 covers 13 residues. Exclusion applied to patients with other autoimmune diseases, uncontrolled infections, pregnancy or lactation. A volume of around 9.5 ml of fresh peripheral blood supplied the PBMCs. Sequencing was done on a sample of peripheral blood. V gene TRBV24-1 combines with J gene TRBJ1-5; the D gene is possibly TRBD1 (6 bases). The clonotype comes from an adult man with Graves' ophthalmopathy. The CDR3 sequence: CAWTQGRDQPQHF. Here the CDR3 DNA reads TGTGCCTGGACACAGGGTCGGGATCAGCCCCAGCATTTT.